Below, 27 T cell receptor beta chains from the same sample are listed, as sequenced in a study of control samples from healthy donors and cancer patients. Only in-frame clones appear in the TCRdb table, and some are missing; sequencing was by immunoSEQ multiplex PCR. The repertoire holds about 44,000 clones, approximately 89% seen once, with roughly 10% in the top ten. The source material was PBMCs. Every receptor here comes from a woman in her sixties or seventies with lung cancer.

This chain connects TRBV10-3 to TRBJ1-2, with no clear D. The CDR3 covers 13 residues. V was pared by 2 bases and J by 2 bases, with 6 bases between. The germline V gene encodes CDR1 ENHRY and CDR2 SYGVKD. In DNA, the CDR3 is TGTGCCATCAGTGAGGGGCGGAACTATGGCTACACCTTC. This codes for CAISEGRNYGYTF.

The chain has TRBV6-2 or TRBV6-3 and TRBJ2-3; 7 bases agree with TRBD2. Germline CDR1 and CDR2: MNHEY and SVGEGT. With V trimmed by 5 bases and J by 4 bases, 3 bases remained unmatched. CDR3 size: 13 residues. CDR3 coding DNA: TGTGCCAGCAGTCCCGGACTAGCAGATACGCAGTATTTT. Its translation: CASSPGLADTQYF.

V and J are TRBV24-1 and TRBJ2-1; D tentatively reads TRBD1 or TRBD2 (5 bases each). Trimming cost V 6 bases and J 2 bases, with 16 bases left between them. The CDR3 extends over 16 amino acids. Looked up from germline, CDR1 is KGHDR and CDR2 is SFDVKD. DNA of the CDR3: TGTGCCACCAGTCTTCCTCAAGAGGGACCCTACAATGAGCAGTTCTTC. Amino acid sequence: CATSLPQEGPYNEQFF.

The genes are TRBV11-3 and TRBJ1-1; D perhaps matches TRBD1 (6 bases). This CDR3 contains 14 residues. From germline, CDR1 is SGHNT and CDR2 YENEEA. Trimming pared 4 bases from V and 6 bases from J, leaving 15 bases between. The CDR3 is CASSSGTFDAEAFF. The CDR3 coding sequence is TGTGCCAGCAGCTCCGGGACATTCGACGCTGAAGCTTTCTTT.

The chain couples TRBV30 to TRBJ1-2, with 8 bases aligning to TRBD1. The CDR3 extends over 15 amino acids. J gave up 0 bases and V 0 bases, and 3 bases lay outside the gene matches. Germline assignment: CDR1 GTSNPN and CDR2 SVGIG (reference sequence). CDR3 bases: TGTGCCTGGAGTGTATGGACAGGGACTAACTATGGCTACACCTTC. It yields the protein CAWSVWTGTNYGYTF. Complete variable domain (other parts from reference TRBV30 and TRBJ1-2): SQTIHQWPATLVQPVGSPLSLECTVEGTSNPNLYWYRQAAGRGLQLLFYSVGIGQISSEVPQNLSASRPQDRQFILSSKKLLLSDSGFYLCAWSVWTGTNYGYTFGSGTRLTVV.

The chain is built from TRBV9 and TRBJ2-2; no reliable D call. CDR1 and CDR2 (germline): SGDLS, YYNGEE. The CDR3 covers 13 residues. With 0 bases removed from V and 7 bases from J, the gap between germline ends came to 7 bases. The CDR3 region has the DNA TGTGCCAGCAGCGTAGCAAGGCACGGGGAGCTGTTTTTT. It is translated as CASSVARHGELFF.

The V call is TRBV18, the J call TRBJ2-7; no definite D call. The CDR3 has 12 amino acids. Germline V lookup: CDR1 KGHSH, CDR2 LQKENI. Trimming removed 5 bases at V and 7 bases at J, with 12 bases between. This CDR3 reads CASSIQLREQYF. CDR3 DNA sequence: TGTGCCAGCTCAATACAGCTCCGGGAGCAGTACTTC.

DNA of the CDR3: TGTGCCAGCAGCTTGTGGCTAGCGGGAGCCTACGAGCAGTACTTC. Amino acid sequence: CASSLWLAGAYEQYF. The chain recombines TRBV5-4 with TRBJ2-7; 10 nucleotides line up with TRBD2. The CDR3 consists of 15 residues. The V gene end was trimmed by 1 base and the J gene end by 2 bases; junction bases not matched to a gene: 3. CDR1 and CDR2 from the germline V gene are SGHNT and YYREEE (reference sequence).

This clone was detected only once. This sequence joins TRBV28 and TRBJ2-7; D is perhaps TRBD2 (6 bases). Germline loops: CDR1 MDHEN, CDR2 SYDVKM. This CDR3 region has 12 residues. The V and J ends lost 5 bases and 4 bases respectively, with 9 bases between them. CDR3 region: CASSIGGYEQYF. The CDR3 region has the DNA TGTGCCAGCAGTATCGGGGGTTACGAGCAGTACTTC.

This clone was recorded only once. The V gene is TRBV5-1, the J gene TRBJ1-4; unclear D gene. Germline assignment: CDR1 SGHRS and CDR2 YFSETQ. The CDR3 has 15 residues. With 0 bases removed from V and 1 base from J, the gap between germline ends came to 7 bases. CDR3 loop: CASSLVRGTNEKLFF. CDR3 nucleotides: TGCGCCAGCAGCTTGGTTCGGGGAACTAATGAAAAACTGTTTTTT.

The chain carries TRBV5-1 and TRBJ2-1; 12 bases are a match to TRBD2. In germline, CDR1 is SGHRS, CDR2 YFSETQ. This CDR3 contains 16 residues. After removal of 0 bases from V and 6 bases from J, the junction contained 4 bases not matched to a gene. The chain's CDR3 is CASSLAEGLAGNEQFF. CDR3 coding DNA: TGCGCCAGCAGCTTGGCGGAGGGACTAGCGGGCAATGAGCAGTTCTTC.

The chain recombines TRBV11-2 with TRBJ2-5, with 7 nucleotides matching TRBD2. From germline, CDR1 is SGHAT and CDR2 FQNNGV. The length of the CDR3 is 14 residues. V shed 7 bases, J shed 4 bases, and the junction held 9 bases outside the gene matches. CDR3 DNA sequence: TGTGCCAGCACCCTTAGCCGACTAGCAGAGACCCAGTACTTC. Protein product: CASTLSRLAETQYF. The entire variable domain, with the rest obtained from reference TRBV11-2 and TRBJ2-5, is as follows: EAGVAQSPRYKIIEKRQSVAFWCNPISGHATLYWYQQILGQGPKLLIQFQNNGVVDDSQLPKDRFSAERLKGVDSTLKIQPAKLEDSAVYLCASTLSRLAETQYFGPGTRLLVL.

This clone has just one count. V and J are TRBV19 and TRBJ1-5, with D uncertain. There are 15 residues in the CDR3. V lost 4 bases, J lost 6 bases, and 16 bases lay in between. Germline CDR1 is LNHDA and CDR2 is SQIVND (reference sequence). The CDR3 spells CASSTEDGRRQPQHF. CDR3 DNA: TGTGCCAGTAGTACCGAGGACGGCCGGCGTCAGCCCCAGCATTTT. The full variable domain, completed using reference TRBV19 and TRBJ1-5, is DGGITQSPKYLFRKEGQNVTLSCEQNLNHDAMYWYRQDPGQGLRLIYYSQIVNDFQKGDIAEGYSVSREKKESFPLTVTSAQKNPTAFYLCASSTEDGRRQPQHFGDGTRLSIL.

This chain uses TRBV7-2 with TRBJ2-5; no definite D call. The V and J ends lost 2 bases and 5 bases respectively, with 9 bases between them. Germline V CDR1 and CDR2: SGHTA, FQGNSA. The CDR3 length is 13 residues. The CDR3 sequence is CASSLIEAETQYF. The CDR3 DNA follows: TGTGCCAGCAGCTTAATAGAGGCCGAGACCCAGTACTTC.

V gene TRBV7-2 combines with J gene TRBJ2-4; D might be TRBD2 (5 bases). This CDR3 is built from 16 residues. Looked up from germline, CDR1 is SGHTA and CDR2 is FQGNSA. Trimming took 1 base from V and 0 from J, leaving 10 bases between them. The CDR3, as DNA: TGTGCCAGCAGCTTAGTGCCAGGACTAGCCAAAAACATTCAGTACTTC. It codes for CASSLVPGLAKNIQYF.

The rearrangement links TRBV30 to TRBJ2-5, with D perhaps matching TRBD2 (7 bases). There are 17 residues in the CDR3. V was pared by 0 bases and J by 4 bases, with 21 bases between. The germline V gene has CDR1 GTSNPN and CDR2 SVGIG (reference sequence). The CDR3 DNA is TGTGCCTGGAGTGTACCCGGCGCCCGGGGGGCTGTAGAGACCCAGTACTTC. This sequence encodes CAWSVPGARGAVETQYF. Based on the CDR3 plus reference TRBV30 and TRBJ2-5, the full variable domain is SQTIHQWPATLVQPVGSPLSLECTVEGTSNPNLYWYRQAAGRGLQLLFYSVGIGQISSEVPQNLSASRPQDRQFILSSKKLLLSDSGFYLCAWSVPGARGAVETQYFGPGTRLLVL.

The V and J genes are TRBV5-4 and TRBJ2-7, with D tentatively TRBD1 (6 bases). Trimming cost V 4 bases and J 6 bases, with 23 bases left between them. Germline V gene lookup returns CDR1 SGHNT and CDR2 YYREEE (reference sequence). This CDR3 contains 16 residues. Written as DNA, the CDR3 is TGTGCCAGCAGCCAGCCTCAACAGGGTATCTTCTCCGAGCAGTACTTC. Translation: CASSQPQQGIFSEQYF. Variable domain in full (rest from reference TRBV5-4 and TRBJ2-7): ETGVTQSPTHLIKTRGQQVTLRCSSQSGHNTVSWYQQALGQGPQFIFQYYREEENGRGNFPPRFSGLQFPNYSSELNVNALELDDSALYLCASSQPQQGIFSEQYFGPGTRLTVT.

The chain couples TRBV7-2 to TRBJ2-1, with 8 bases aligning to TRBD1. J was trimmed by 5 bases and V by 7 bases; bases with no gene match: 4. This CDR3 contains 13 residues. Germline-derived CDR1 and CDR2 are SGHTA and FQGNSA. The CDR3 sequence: CASTLDRDNEQFF. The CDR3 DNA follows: TGTGCCAGCACTCTGGACAGGGACAATGAGCAGTTCTTC.

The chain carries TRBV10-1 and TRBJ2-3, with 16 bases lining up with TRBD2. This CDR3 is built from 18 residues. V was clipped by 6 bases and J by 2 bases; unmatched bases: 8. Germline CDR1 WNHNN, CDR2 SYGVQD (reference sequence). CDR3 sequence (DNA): TGCGCCAGCAGCCTCGGGACTAGCGGGAGGGATTACACAGATACGCAGTATTTT. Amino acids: CASSLGTSGRDYTDTQYF.

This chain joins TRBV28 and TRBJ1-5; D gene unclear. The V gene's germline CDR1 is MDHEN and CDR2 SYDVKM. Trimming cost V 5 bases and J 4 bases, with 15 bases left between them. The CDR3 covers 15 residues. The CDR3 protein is CASSLLTRGNQPQHF. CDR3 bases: TGTGCCAGCAGTCTACTTACCCGGGGAAATCAGCCCCAGCATTTT.

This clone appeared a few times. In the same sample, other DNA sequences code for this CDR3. This chain's CDR3 is CASSPLGTQYF. CDR3 in DNA: TGTGCCAGCAGTCCGTTAGGGACGCAGTATTTT. This chain links TRBV6-5 with TRBJ2-3; D ambiguous. Trimming shortened V by 5 bases and J by 9 bases, and 9 bases separated the two germline ends. The germline V gene has CDR1 MNHEY and CDR2 SVGAGI. The CDR3 has 11 residues.

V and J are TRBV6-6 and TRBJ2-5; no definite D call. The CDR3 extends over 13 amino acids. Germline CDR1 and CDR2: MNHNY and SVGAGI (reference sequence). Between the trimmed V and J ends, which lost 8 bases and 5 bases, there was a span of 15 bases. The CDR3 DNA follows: TGTGCCAGCTCAGAAAGGTCTGGTGAGACCCAGTACTTC. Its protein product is CASSERSGETQYF.

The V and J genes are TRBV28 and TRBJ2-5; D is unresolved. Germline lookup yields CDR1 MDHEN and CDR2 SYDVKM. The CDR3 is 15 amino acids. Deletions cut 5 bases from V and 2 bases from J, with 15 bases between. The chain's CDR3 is CASSQSAGDQETQYF. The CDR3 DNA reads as TGTGCCAGCAGTCAATCGGCAGGAGATCAAGAGACCCAGTACTTC.

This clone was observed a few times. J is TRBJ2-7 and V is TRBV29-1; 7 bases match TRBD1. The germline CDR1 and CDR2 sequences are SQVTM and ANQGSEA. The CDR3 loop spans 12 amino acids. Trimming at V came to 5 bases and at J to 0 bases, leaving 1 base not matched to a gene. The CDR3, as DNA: TGCAGCGTTACAGGGGTCTCCTACGAGCAGTACTTC. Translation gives CSVTGVSYEQYF.

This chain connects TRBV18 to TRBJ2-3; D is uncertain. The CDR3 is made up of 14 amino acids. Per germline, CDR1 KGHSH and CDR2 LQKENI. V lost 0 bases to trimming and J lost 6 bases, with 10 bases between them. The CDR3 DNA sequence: TGTGCCAGCTCACCACCGCAACCCTCGGATACGCAGTATTTT. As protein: CASSPPQPSDTQYF.

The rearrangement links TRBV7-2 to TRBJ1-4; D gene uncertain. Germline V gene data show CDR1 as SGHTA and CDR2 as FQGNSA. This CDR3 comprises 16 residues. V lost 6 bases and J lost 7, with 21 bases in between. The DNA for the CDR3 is TGTGCCAGCAGTCTCATGGGCCAGGAACAAGGTGAAAAACTGTTTTTT. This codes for CASSLMGQEQGEKLFF. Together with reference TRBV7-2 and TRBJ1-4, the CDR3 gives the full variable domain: GAGVSQSPSNKVTEKGKDVELRCDPISGHTALYWYRQSLGQGLEFLIYFQGNSAPDKSGLPSDRFSAERTGGSVSTLTIQRTQQEDSAVYLCASSLMGQEQGEKLFFGSGTQLSVL.

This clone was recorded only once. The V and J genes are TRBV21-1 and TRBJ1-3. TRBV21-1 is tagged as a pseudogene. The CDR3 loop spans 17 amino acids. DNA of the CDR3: TGTGCCAGCAGCAAAGAATTCCTGGGGGTCTCTGGAAACACCATATATTTT. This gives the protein CASSKEFLGVSGNTIYF.